The T cell receptor (beta chain) under discussion was sequenced for a study of CD8 T cell repertoires and HIV-1 epitope variants. Whole-study context: Controls were a CMV, EBV and flu peptide pool, Ebola AY9 negative control, and no-peptide well.

CDR1 is SNHLY, CDR2 FYNNEI, per germline. The CDR3 length is 14 residues. V was shortened by 6 bases and J by 7 bases, with 16 bases between the two germline ends. Method: immunoSEQ multiplex PCR; TCRdb's copy keeps in-frame clones and lacks some. Found here are 5,100 or so clones, about 60% of them singletons; the top ten hold around 40%. This clone was detected only a few times. The antigen is undetermined. Sequencing was done on a sample of cultured CD8+ T cells derived from PBMCs. The sequence came from a male donor with HIV. V usage is TRBV2 and J usage is TRBJ1-5; D may be TRBD1 (5 bases). CDR3 bases: TGTGCCAGCAGCCCGAACAGGTTACAACAGCCCCAGCATTTT. Protein: CASSPNRLQQPQHF.